The 3 T cell receptor beta chains below come from one sample, sequenced in a study of T cells in placental villitis. These TCRs' antigens remain unknown. General study points: Placentae with villitis of unknown etiology showed clonal expansion, median clonality approximately 0.056 versus control more than 0.0055.

The libraries were made with immunoSEQ v4. The table came from immunoSEQ multiplex PCR; TCRdb's copy has only in-frame clones and leaves some out. The profile shows hundreds of clones, 80% to 90% of them singletons. The specimen was placental tissue containing maternal and fetal cells. The source is a human patient with villitis of unknown etiology; the placental T cells may come from both mother and fetus.

This clone was detected a few times. V is TRBV19 and J is TRBJ2-1; D is unclear. This CDR3 is 11 amino acids long. Germline CDR1 reads LNHDA; CDR2 reads SQIVND (reference sequence). The V and J ends lost 3 bases and 13 bases respectively, with 10 bases between them. CDR3 sequence (DNA): TGTGCCAGTAGTATTTCTACCGCCCAGTTCTTC. Amino acid sequence: CASSISTAQFF.

This rearrangement joins TRBV3-1 (or the pseudogene TRBV3-2) to TRBJ2-7, with a possible D match to TRBD2 (5 bases). The V and J ends lost 4 bases and 2 bases respectively, with 9 bases between them. The CDR3 length is 13 residues. Per germline, CDR1 LGHDT and CDR2 YNNKEL (reference sequence). CDR3 nucleotide sequence: TGTGCCAGCAGCCGGGAGAGGACCTACGAGCAGTACTTC. Protein: CASSRERTYEQYF.

The chain is built from TRBV29-1 and TRBJ2-1, with TRBD2 identical over 9 bases. Germline V gene data show CDR1 as SQVTM and CDR2 as ANQGSEA. The CDR3 runs 13 residues. V was pared by 7 bases and J by 9 bases, with 10 bases of the junction left unmatched. The CDR3 sequence is CSALAGQGGEQFF. The CDR3 nucleotides read TGCAGCGCTCTAGCGGGGCAGGGGGGTGAGCAGTTCTTC.